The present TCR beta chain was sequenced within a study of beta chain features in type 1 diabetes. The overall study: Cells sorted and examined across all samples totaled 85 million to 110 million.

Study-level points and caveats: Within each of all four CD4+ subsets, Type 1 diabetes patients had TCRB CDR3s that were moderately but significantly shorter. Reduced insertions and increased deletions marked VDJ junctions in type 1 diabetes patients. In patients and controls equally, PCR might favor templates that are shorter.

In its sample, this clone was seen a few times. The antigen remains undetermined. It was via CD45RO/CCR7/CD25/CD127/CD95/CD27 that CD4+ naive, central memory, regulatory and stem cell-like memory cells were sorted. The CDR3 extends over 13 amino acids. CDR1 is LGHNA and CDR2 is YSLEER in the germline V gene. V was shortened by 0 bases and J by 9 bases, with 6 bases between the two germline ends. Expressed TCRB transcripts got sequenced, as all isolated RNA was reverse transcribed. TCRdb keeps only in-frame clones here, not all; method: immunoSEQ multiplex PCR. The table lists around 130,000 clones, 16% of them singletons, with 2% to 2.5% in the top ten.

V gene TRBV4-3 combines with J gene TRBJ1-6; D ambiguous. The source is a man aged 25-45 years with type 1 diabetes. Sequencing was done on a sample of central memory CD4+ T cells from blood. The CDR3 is CASSQDASSPLHF. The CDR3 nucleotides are TGCGCCAGCAGCCAAGATGCAAGTTCACCCCTCCACTTT.